The T cell receptor beta chain under discussion was sequenced for a study of cytomegalovirus exposure and HLA in healthy donors. Study at large: Samples from HLA-typed donors yielded approximately 80 million unique TCRs in an early data release. General study findings and limits: Upon later analysis, HLA-associated TCR beta chains proved more clonally expanded than other, equally common chains. It was only CMV serostatus that was available as immune exposure information.

The CDR3 covers 13 residues. The junction had 2 bases not matched to a gene; V was cut back by 4 bases and J by 3 bases. CDR1 and CDR2 from the germline V gene are SQVTM and ANQGSEA. Note on this clone: Its antigen remains unidentified.

The PCR employed 60 Vbeta primers together with 13 Jbeta primers. Profiling relied on immunoSEQ multiplex PCR, and the TCRdb table lists in-frame clones only, not all of them. The sample has tens of thousands of clones. The receptor's source is a female donor in good health and CMV-seronegative. Sequenced input: PBMCs. The chain uses TRBV29-1 and TRBJ2-7; 11 bases fit TRBD1. CDR3 nucleotide sequence: TGCAGCGTTGTCGGGACAGGGGGCTACGAGCAGTACTTC. Its protein product is CSVVGTGGYEQYF.